These 13 T cell receptor beta chains came from one sample sequenced in a study of naive and memory T cell subsets. An equimolar mix of two oligonucleotides served as the beta constant-region primer for TRBC1 and TRBC2. Ligated cDNA was amplified by four rounds of PCR with nested alpha and beta constant-region primers and SP2. TCRdb reprocessed the UMI-ligation and nested PCR reads via MiXCR and lists one record per CDR3 protein. This table holds more than 100,000 distinct CDR3 sequences, 35% to 40% found once. Input material: central memory CD4+ T cells from blood. The receptors were gathered from a human donor in good health.

This clonotype was recorded at least ten times. V usage is TRBV29-1 and J usage is TRBJ1-4; unclear D gene. The germline CDR1 and CDR2 sequences are SQVTM and ANQGSEA. This CDR3 contains 10 residues. V dropped 6 bases and J dropped 8 bases, with 7 bases sitting between them. The CDR3 here is CSVLEEKLFF. The CDR3, as DNA: TGCAGCGTACTCGAGGAAAAACTGTTTTTT.

The chain links TRBV2 to TRBJ2-7, with 12 bases aligning to TRBD2. The CDR3 is 14 residues long. V dropped 7 bases and J dropped 5; count of bases not matched to a gene: 6. Germline lookup yields CDR1 SNHLY and CDR2 FYNNEI. CDR3 sequence: CASMRLAGVNEQYF. CDR3 sequence (DNA): TGTGCCAGCATGCGACTAGCGGGAGTCAACGAGCAGTACTTC. The full variable domain, in which reference TRBV2 and TRBJ2-7 provide the parts outside the CDR3, is EPEVTQTPSHQVTQMGQEVILRCVPISNHLYFYWYRQILGQKVEFLVSFYNNEISEKSEIFDDQFSVERPDGSNFTLKIRSTKLEDSAMYFCASMRLAGVNEQYFGPGTRLTVT.

The rearrangement uses TRBV6-5 and TRBJ2-7; 12 bases line up with TRBD2. Germline V lookup: CDR1 MNHEY, CDR2 SVGAGI. Germline trimming cut 6 bases from V and 4 bases from J; bases unmatched to any gene: 7. The CDR3 totals 15 residues. DNA of the CDR3: TGTGCCAGCAGACCCAGACTAGCGGGAGCGTACGAGCAGTACTTC. The encoded protein is CASRPRLAGAYEQYF.

This rearrangement joins TRBV12-3 or TRBV12-4 to TRBJ1-3; 7 nucleotides align to TRBD1. This CDR3 is 15 amino acids long. V lost 6 bases to trimming and J lost 0 bases; unmatched junction nucleotides: 5. The CDR3 protein is CASRPGQNSGNTIYF. The CDR3 DNA reads TGTGCCAGCAGGCCGGGACAGAACTCTGGAAACACCATATATTTT.

This rearrangement joins TRBV12-3 or TRBV12-4 to TRBJ2-2; D not certain. Trimming cost V 4 bases and J 6 bases, with 18 bases left between them. The CDR3 loop spans 16 amino acids. CDR3 sequence (DNA): TGTGCCAGCAGTTCCTCACCGGAACCCACGGCCGGGGAGCTGTTTTTT. This gives the protein CASSSSPEPTAGELFF.

The chain couples TRBV5-1 to TRBJ1-3; the D gene is possibly TRBD1 (5 bases). The CDR3 length is 16 residues. Germline V gene lookup returns CDR1 SGHRS and CDR2 YFSETQ. Deletions cut 4 bases from V and 0 bases from J, with 14 bases between. The CDR3 reads CASSAGPLGSGNTIYF. CDR3 in DNA: TGCGCCAGCAGCGCGGGACCTCTAGGCTCTGGAAACACCATATATTTT.

This clonotype has just a few counts. In DNA, the CDR3 is TGTGCCAGCGGTACAACGGGGTCAAATCAGCCCCAGCATTTT. This gives the protein CASGTTGSNQPQHF. The rearrangement links TRBV18 to TRBJ1-5; the D is unclear. Germline values: CDR1 KGHSH, CDR2 LQKENI. The CDR3 loop spans 14 amino acids. Trimming took off 8 bases at V and 4 bases at J, with 15 bases between the two ends.

V gene TRBV28 combines with J gene TRBJ1-2; the match to TRBD1 covers 9 bases. Germline assignment: CDR1 MDHEN and CDR2 SYDVKM. The CDR3 covers 13 residues. The V gene end was trimmed by 10 bases and the J gene end by 8 bases; junction bases not matched to a gene: 11. Written as DNA, the CDR3 is TGTGCCACCTGGACAGGGGAAGGCTACGGCTACACCTTC. This gives the protein CATWTGEGYGYTF.

A few counts support this clonotype. The chain links TRBV27 to TRBJ2-1; D unclear. V was shortened by 3 bases and J by 4 bases, with 7 bases between the two germline ends. Looked up from germline, CDR1 is MNHEY and CDR2 is SMNVEV (reference sequence). The CDR3 spans 13 residues. Here the CDR3 reads CASSFARYNEQFF. The CDR3 DNA reads as TGTGCCAGCAGTTTCGCCAGATACAATGAGCAGTTCTTC.

The chain employs TRBV2 and TRBJ2-3; 10 nucleotides match TRBD2. Per germline, CDR1 SNHLY and CDR2 FYNNEI. The CDR3 consists of 14 residues. The V and J ends lost 8 bases and 7 bases, in that order; junction bases with no gene match: 9. CDR3 coding DNA: TGTGCCAGCTCACTAGCGGGGAGGGGGAATACGCAGTATTTT. The encoded protein is CASSLAGRGNTQYF.

Comment on this clonotype: A much larger clone differs from this one at a single base, so this may be a read error. The chain joins TRBV6-6 to TRBJ1-2, with unresolved D. Germline assignment: CDR1 MNHNY and CDR2 SVGAGI (reference sequence). Trimming stripped 2 bases from V and 9 bases from J, with 10 bases between. This CDR3 region has 12 residues. The DNA for the CDR3 is TGTGCCAGCAGTTACGCCGGCGGTAGCTACACCTTC. Translated: CASSYAGGSYTF.

J is TRBJ1-1 and V is TRBV28, with D possibly being TRBD1 (6 bases). The CDR3 contains 15 residues. Germline-derived CDR1 and CDR2 are MDHEN and SYDVKM. V was shortened by 1 base and J by 0 bases, with 9 bases between the two germline ends. The CDR3 DNA reads as TGTGCCAGCAGTTTATCTAGGACAGTGAACACTGAAGCTTTCTTT. Protein product: CASSLSRTVNTEAFF.

This clonotype showed up many times. The chain joins TRBV7-2 to TRBJ2-5, with 12 bases matching TRBD2. CDR3 size: 14 residues. Germline V gives CDR1 SGHTA, CDR2 FQGNSA. Trimming removed 6 bases from V and 5 bases from J; junction bases left unmatched: 4. CDR3 nucleotides: TGTGCCAGCAGGCCGACTAGCGGGAGTGAGACCCAGTACTTC. Protein product: CASRPTSGSETQYF.